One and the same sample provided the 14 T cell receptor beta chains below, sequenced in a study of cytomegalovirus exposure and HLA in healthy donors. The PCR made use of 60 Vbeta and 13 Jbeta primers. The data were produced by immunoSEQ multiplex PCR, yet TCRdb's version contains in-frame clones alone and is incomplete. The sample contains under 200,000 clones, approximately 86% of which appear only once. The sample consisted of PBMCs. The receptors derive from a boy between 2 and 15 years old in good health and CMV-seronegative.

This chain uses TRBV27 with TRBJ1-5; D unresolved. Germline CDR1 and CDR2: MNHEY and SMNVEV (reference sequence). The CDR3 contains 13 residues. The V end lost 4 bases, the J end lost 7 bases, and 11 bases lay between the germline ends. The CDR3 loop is CASSSNVKQPQHF. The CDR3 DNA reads TGTGCCAGCAGTTCTAACGTTAAACAGCCCCAGCATTTT.

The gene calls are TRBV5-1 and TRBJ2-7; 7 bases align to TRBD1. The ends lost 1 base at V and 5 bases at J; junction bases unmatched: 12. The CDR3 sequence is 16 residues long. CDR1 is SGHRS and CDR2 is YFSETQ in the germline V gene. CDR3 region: CASSLMMSGGRHEQYF. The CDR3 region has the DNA TGCGCCAGCAGCTTGATGATGTCAGGGGGTCGCCACGAGCAGTACTTC.

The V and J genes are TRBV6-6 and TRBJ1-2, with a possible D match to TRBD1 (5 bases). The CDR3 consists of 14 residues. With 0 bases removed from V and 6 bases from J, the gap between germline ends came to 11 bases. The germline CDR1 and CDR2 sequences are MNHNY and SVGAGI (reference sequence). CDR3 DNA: TGTGCCAGCAGTTACTCGATGGGCAGGGATGGCTACACCTTC. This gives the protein CASSYSMGRDGYTF.

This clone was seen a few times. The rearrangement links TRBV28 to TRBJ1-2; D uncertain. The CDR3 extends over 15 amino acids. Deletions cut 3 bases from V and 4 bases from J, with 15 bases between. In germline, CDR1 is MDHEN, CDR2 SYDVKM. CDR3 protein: CASSLASTHLYGYTF. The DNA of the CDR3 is TGTGCCAGCAGTTTGGCCAGTACACACCTCTATGGCTACACCTTC.

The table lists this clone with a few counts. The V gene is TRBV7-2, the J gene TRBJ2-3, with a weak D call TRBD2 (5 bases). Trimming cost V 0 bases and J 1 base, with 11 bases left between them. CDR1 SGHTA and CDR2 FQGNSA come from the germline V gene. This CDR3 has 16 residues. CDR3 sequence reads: CASSLAGSLGTDTQYF. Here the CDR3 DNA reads TGTGCCAGCAGCTTAGCAGGGAGCCTAGGCACAGATACGCAGTATTTT.

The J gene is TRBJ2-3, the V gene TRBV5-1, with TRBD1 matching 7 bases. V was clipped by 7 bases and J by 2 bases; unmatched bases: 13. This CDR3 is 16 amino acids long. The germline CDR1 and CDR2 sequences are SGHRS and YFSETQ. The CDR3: CASGQLPGTDTDTQYF. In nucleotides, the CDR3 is TGCGCCAGCGGACAACTCCCCGGGACAGACACAGATACGCAGTATTTT.

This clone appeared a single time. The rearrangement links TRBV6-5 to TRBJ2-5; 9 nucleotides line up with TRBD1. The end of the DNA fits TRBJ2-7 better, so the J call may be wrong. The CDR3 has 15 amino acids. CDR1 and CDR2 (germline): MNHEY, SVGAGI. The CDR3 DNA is TGTGCCAGCAGCAGCCACGACAGGGGGTCCTACGAGCAGTACTTC. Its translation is CASSSHDRGSYEQYF.

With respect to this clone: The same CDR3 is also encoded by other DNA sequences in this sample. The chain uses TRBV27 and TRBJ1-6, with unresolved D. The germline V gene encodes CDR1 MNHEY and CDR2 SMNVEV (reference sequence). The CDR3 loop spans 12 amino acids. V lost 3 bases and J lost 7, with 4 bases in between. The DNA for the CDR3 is TGTGCCAGCAGTTTCCTCAATTCACCCCTCCACTTT. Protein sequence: CASSFLNSPLHF.

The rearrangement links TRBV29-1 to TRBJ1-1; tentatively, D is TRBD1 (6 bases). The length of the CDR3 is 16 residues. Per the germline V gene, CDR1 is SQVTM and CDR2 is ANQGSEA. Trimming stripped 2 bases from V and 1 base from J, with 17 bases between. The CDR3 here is CSVEPGVPMGNTEAFF. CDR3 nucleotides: TGCAGCGTTGAACCAGGGGTACCGATGGGGAACACTGAAGCTTTCTTT.

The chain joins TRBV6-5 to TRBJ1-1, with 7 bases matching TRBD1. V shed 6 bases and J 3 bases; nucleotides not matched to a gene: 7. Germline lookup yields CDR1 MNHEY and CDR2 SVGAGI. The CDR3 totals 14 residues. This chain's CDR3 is CASSSRTGDTEAFF. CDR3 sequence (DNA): TGTGCCAGCAGCTCCCGAACAGGGGACACTGAAGCTTTCTTT.

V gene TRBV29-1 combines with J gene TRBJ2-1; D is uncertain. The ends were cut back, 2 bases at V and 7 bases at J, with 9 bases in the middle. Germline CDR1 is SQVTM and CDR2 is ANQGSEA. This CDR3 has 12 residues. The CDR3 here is CSVEKAVNEQFF. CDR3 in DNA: TGCAGCGTTGAAAAGGCGGTGAATGAGCAGTTCTTC.

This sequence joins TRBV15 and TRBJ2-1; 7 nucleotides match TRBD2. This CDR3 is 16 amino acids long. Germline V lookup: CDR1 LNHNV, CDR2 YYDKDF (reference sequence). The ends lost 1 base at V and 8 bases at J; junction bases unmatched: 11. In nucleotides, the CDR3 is TGTGCCACCAGCAGAGGCCGGGGGGTCGGGGGGTATGAGCAGTTCTTC. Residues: CATSRGRGVGGYEQFF.

CDR3 sequence reads: CASSLSGTGLAQPQHF. CDR3 sequence (DNA): TGTGCCAGCAGTTTATCCGGGACAGGGTTAGCTCAGCCCCAGCATTTT. V gene TRBV28 combines with J gene TRBJ1-5; 9 bases agree with TRBD1. The CDR3 has 16 residues. The germline V gene has CDR1 MDHEN and CDR2 SYDVKM. V lost 1 base and J lost 6; bases outside the gene matches: 7.

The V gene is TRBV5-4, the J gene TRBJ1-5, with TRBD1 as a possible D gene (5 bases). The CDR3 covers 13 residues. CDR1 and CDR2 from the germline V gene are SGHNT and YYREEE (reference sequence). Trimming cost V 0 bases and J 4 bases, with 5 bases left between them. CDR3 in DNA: TGTGCCAGCAGCTTGGCAGGGAATCAGCCCCAGCATTTT. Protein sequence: CASSLAGNQPQHF.